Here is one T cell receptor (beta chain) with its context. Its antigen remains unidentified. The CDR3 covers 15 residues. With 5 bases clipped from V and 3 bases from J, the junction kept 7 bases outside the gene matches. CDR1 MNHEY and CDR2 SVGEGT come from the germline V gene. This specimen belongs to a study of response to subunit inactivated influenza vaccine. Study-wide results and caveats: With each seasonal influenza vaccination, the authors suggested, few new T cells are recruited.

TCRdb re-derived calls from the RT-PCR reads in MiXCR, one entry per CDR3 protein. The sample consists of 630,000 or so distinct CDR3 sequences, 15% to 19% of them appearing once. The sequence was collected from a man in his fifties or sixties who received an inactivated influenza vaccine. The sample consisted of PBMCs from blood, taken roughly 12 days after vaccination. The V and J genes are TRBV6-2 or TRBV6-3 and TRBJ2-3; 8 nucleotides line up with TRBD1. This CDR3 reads CASSTTRQGTDTQYF. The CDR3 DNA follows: TGTGCCAGCAGTACAACTAGACAGGGGACAGATACGCAGTATTTT.